A selection of T cell receptor beta chains follows, all from one sample in a study of T-cell memory formation after mild COVID-19. TCRdb independently ran MiXCR on the 5' RACE reads; one entry per CDR3 protein. This table has under 50,000 distinct CDR3 sequences, about a tenth appearing once. The sequenced sample consisted of PBMCs or a T cell subset sorted from them (not recorded which). These receptors were obtained from an adult woman who had mild COVID-19 (a few samples of this study predate the infection). Cell type and time point are not known. Each CDR3 is given with its conserved first and last residue. D genes are given only for firm matches. The listing skips clone size in some rows; elsewhere it reads once, few, many or a size class.

length,D,J,V,size,CDR3,DNA
12,.,TRBJ2-5,TRBV20-1,many,CSARGVRETQYF,TGCAGTGCTAGAGGGGTACGGGAGACCCAGTACTTC
12,.,TRBJ2-3,TRBV12-3/TRBV12-4,many,CASSKGVDTQYF,TGTGCCAGCAGCAAAGGAGTAGATACGCAGTATTTT
15,TRBD2,TRBJ2-7,TRBV5-1,few,CASSFSGGPPYEQYF,TGCGCCAGCAGCTTTAGCGGGGGCCCTCCCTACGAGCAGTACTTC
18,TRBD2,TRBJ2-1,TRBV7-9,many,CASRAQTSGGSANNEQFF,TGTGCCAGCAGAGCACAGACTAGCGGGGGCTCCGCTAACAATGAGCAGTTCTTC
16,TRBD1,TRBJ2-5,TRBV5-6,.,CASSRIGTDLSGTQYF,TGTGCCAGCAGCCGGATCGGGACAGACCTCAGTGGGACCCAGTACTTC
14,TRBD1,TRBJ2-1,TRBV24-1,many,CATSRSTGGNEQFF,TGTGCCACCAGTAGATCGACAGGGGGCAATGAGCAGTTCTTC
14,.,TRBJ2-1,TRBV24-1,many,CATSDFGGYNEQFF,TGTGCCACCAGTGATTTCGGCGGATACAATGAGCAGTTCTTC
16,TRBD2,TRBJ2-1,TRBV12-3/TRBV12-4,many,CASSPARLAGLEEQFF,TGTGCCAGCAGTCCTGCCCGACTAGCGGGGTTGGAGGAGCAGTTCTTC
16,.,TRBJ2-5,TRBV5-1,few,CASSLALGGGKETQYF,TGCGCCAGCAGCTTGGCCCTCGGGGGAGGAAAAGAGACCCAGTACTTC
14,TRBD2,TRBJ2-1,TRBV9,many,CASSVGSAGEEQFF,TGTGCCAGCAGCGTAGGGTCAGCGGGAGAAGAGCAGTTCTTC
16,.,TRBJ2-7,TRBV6-1,.,CAAPKEAGIFSYEQYF,TGTGCCGCCCCGAAGGAGGCGGGGATTTTCTCCTACGAGCAGTACTTC
14,TRBD2,TRBJ2-5,TRBV7-2,.,CASSLGGRGETQYF,TGTGCCAGCAGCTTAGGCGGGAGAGGGGAGACCCAGTACTTC
17,TRBD2,TRBJ2-1,TRBV30,many,CAWSAKGFGGGPLEQFF,TGTGCCTGGAGTGCCAAAGGCTTTGGGGGAGGGCCCCTGGAGCAGTTCTTC
17,TRBD1,TRBJ1-6,TRBV15,many,CATSRGGQGARNSPLHF,TGTGCCACCAGCAGAGGGGGACAGGGGGCGCGAAATTCACCCCTCCACTTT
13,.,TRBJ1-2,TRBV2,.,CASSGGTLYGYTF,TGTGCCAGCAGTGGAGGGACGCTATATGGCTACACCTTC
14,.,TRBJ1-6,TRBV20-1,few,CSARDPRAGTPLHF,TGCAGTGCTAGAGATCCCAGGGCAGGGACACCCCTCCACTTT
15,.,TRBJ1-1,TRBV7-6,many,CASSSQSDGGTEAFF,TGTGCCAGCAGCAGCCAAAGCGACGGGGGTACTGAAGCTTTCTTT
16,TRBD2,TRBJ2-1,TRBV12-3/TRBV12-4,many,CASSLLLTSGRGEQFF,TGTGCCAGCAGTTTATTGTTGACTAGCGGGAGAGGTGAGCAGTTCTTC
16,TRBD1,TRBJ2-7,TRBV19,many,CASSPYPGTGFYEQYF,TGTGCCAGTAGTCCCTACCCCGGGACAGGGTTCTACGAGCAGTACTTC
14,.,TRBJ2-4,TRBV11-1,.,CASSLERAKNIQYF,TGTGCCAGCAGCCTAGAAAGAGCCAAAAACATTCAGTACTTC
16,TRBD2,TRBJ2-5,TRBV6-5,many,CASRLTSGRAKETQYF,TGTGCCAGCAGACTAACTAGCGGGAGGGCAAAAGAGACCCAGTACTTC
15,TRBD2,TRBJ2-1,TRBV12-3/TRBV12-4,few,CASSFLLAGVNEQFF,TGTGCCAGCAGTTTCCTACTAGCGGGAGTCAATGAGCAGTTCTTC
12,TRBD1,TRBJ2-1,TRBV29-1,many,CSAPQGAREQFF,TGCAGCGCCCCACAGGGGGCACGCGAGCAGTTCTTC
14,.,TRBJ2-3,TRBV29-1,medium-sized,CSVDTRGSTDTQYF,TGCAGCGTTGATACCCGCGGGTCCACAGATACGCAGTATTTT
15,TRBD1,TRBJ2-7,TRBV2,.,CASSLGQGANYEQYF,TGTGCCAGCAGCTTAGGGCAGGGGGCGAACTACGAGCAGTACTTC
16,.,TRBJ2-1,TRBV6-5,few,CASRPNGRMSSNEQFF,TGTGCCAGCAGGCCCAATGGACGGATGTCCAGCAATGAGCAGTTCTTC
17,.,TRBJ2-2,TRBV5-1,medium-sized,CASSKGHRDPNTGELFF,TGCGCCAGCAGCAAGGGGCACAGAGATCCGAACACCGGGGAGCTGTTTTTT
15,.,TRBJ2-7,TRBV15,many,CATSRDRGDSHEQYF,TGTGCCACCAGCAGAGATCGCGGGGATTCCCACGAGCAGTACTTC
16,.,TRBJ1-1,TRBV12-3/TRBV12-4,.,CASSVLRSPGGTEAFF,TGTGCCAGCAGTGTCCTTAGGTCGCCAGGTGGGACTGAAGCTTTCTTT
13,.,TRBJ1-2,TRBV12-3/TRBV12-4,many,CASSLARVGGYTF,TGTGCCAGCAGTTTAGCCAGGGTAGGGGGCTACACCTTC
14,TRBD2,TRBJ2-3,TRBV4-1,.,CASSRSGITDTQYF,TGCGCCAGCAGCCGTAGCGGGATCACAGATACGCAGTATTTT
12,.,TRBJ2-5,TRBV6-2/TRBV6-3,many,CASGGGLRTQYF,TGTGCCAGCGGGGGCGGCCTACGGACCCAGTACTTC
15,.,TRBJ2-7,TRBV2,.,CASSLAFLLSYEQYF,TGTGCCAGCAGCCTAGCGTTCCTGCTTTCCTACGAGCAGTACTTC
15,.,TRBJ2-3,TRBV5-1,.,CASSSGLSLTDTQYF,TGCGCCAGCAGCTCGGGACTTAGTTTAACAGATACGCAGTATTTT
13,.,TRBJ1-5,TRBV29-1,.,CSVRQGLNQPQHF,TGCAGCGTTAGACAAGGTCTCAATCAGCCCCAGCATTTT
16,TRBD1,TRBJ1-2,TRBV7-2,.,CASSLVGTGTAYGYTF,TGTGCCAGCAGCTTAGTGGGGACAGGCACCGCCTATGGCTACACCTTC
15,TRBD1,TRBJ2-7,TRBV6-5,few,CASSPDRGPLYEQYF,TGTGCCAGCAGCCCCGACAGGGGGCCTCTGTACGAGCAGTACTTC
15,.,TRBJ2-7,TRBV7-9,.,CASSLETLSSYEQYF,TGTGCCAGCAGCTTAGAGACCCTTAGCTCCTACGAGCAGTACTTC
13,.,TRBJ1-3,TRBV6-1,.,CASKPNRGNTIYF,TGTGCCAGCAAACCGAACAGGGGAAACACCATATATTTT
13,TRBD1,TRBJ2-7,TRBV12-3/TRBV12-4,many,CASSVGTVYEQYF,TGTGCCAGCAGTGTGGGGACAGTCTACGAGCAGTACTTC
12,TRBD1,TRBJ1-1,TRBV29-1,few,CSAVSQGAGAFF,TGCAGCGCTGTATCACAGGGGGCCGGAGCTTTCTTT